The 30 T cell receptor beta chains in this list originate from one sample, sequenced in a study of cytomegalovirus exposure and HLA in healthy donors. PCR employed 60 Vbeta and 13 Jbeta primers. Repertoires were generated with immunoSEQ multiplex PCR, while TCRdb's copy carries only in-frame clones and drops some. This repertoire shows some 130,000 clones, over 75% found once; its top ten account for 1% to 1.5%. Sequencing was carried out using PBMCs. All receptors derive from a man aged 45-65 years in good health and CMV-seronegative.

V is TRBV28 and J is TRBJ2-7, with TRBD1 as a possible D gene (5 bases). This CDR3 is 14 amino acids long. V lost 2 bases to trimming and J lost 6 bases, with 14 bases between them. CDR1 is MDHEN and CDR2 is SYDVKM in the germline V gene. The CDR3 protein is CASSLERGEGEQYF. The CDR3 DNA is TGTGCCAGCAGTTTAGAAAGGGGTGAAGGCGAGCAGTACTTC. The entire variable domain, with the rest obtained from reference TRBV28 and TRBJ2-7, is as follows: DVKVTQSSRYLVKRTGEKVFLECVQDMDHENMFWYRQDPGLGLRLIYFSYDVKMKEKGDIPEGYSVSREKKERFSLILESASTNQTSMYLCASSLERGEGEQYFGPGTRLTVT.

The chain combines TRBV6-6 with TRBJ2-3; D remains ambiguous. In germline, CDR1 is MNHNY, CDR2 SVGAGI (reference sequence). Trimming took off 3 bases at V and 6 bases at J, with 10 bases between the two ends. The CDR3 runs to 13 residues. CDR3 protein: CASSYIGSDTQYF. CDR3 bases: TGTGCCAGCAGTTATATCGGGTCGGATACGCAGTATTTT.

This chain links TRBV28 with TRBJ1-2; 12 bases are shared with TRBD1. V was pared by 2 bases and J by 7 bases, with 11 bases of the junction left unmatched. Germline V CDR1 and CDR2: MDHEN, SYDVKM. The CDR3 is 17 amino acids. The CDR3 loop reads CASSLLSAGQGARGYTF. The CDR3 DNA sequence: TGTGCCAGCAGTTTACTTTCCGCGGGACAGGGGGCGCGTGGCTACACCTTC.

The chain joins TRBV2 to TRBJ1-3; D is undetermined. Germline CDR1 reads SNHLY; CDR2 reads FYNNEI. There are 15 residues in the CDR3. Trimming left V 6 bases short and J 4 bases short, with 16 bases between. The CDR3 nucleotides read TGTGCCAGCAGCCACGACACCTCAGGAGGAAACACCATATATTTT. This sequence encodes CASSHDTSGGNTIYF.

This chain connects TRBV4-1 to TRBJ1-2; 8 bases are shared with TRBD1. Germline CDR1 reads MGHRA; CDR2 reads YSYEKL. V gave up 0 bases and J gave up 5 bases; unmatched junction bases: 5. The CDR3 spans 15 residues. CDR3 sequence (DNA): TGCGCCAGCAGCCAAGATTCCGGGACAGGATATGGCTACACCTTC. Its protein is CASSQDSGTGYGYTF.

This clone has more than one count but fewer than ten. The chain links TRBV5-4 to TRBJ2-3; TRBD2 matches at 10 bases. Germline V gene data show CDR1 as SGHNT and CDR2 as YYREEE (reference sequence). This CDR3 comprises 17 residues. V shed 2 bases, J shed 5 bases, and the junction held 11 bases outside the gene matches. The chain's CDR3 is CASSFSASGRGGDTQYF. CDR3 sequence (DNA): TGTGCCAGCAGCTTTTCGGCTAGCGGGAGAGGGGGAGATACGCAGTATTTT.

The chain carries TRBV6-5 and TRBJ2-1; 7 bases are shared with TRBD2. The V gene end was trimmed by 4 bases and the J gene end by 14 bases; junction bases not matched to a gene: 11. The CDR3 has 13 amino acids. The germline V gene encodes CDR1 MNHEY and CDR2 SVGAGI. The CDR3 DNA reads TGTGCCAGCAGTTTTGATAGGGGAGGGCCAAAGTTCTTC. Amino acids: CASSFDRGGPKFF.

The V gene is TRBV19, the J gene TRBJ1-4; D is unclear. The CDR3 loop spans 16 amino acids. Germline V CDR1 and CDR2: LNHDA, SQIVND (reference sequence). V was clipped by 3 bases and J by 4 bases, with 15 bases between them. The CDR3 DNA reads TGTGCCAGTAGTATCGGGAGGGCCGAAGGTAATGAAAAACTGTTTTTT. Translation gives CASSIGRAEGNEKLFF.

This chain joins TRBV12-5 and TRBJ2-5; D uncertain. Trimming shortened V by 7 bases and J by 1 base, and 7 bases separated the two germline ends. This CDR3 has 12 residues. Germline loops: CDR1 LGHNT, CDR2 FRNRAP. CDR3: CASAKFQETQYF. CDR3 nucleotides: TGTGCTAGTGCCAAATTCCAAGAGACCCAGTACTTC. Drawing the rest from reference TRBV12-5 and TRBJ2-5, the complete variable domain is DARVTQTPRHKVTEMGQEVTMRCQPILGHNTVFWYRQTMMQGLELLAYFRNRAPLDDSGMPKDRFSAEMPDATLATLKIQPSEPRDSAVYFCASAKFQETQYFGPGTRLLVL.

The chain links TRBV6-5 to TRBJ2-3; D is ambiguous. The CDR3 has 13 residues. V was cut by 6 bases and J by 6 bases, with 13 bases left in between. CDR1 is MNHEY and CDR2 is SVGAGI in the germline V gene. The DNA of the CDR3 is TGTGCCAGCAGCCGCGAGCTGAGGGATACGCAGTATTTT. Translated: CASSRELRDTQYF.

The chain employs TRBV5-4 and TRBJ2-3; 10 bases are shared with TRBD2. The CDR3 totals 15 residues. The germline CDR1 and CDR2 sequences are SGHNT and YYREEE (reference sequence). V lost 4 bases, J lost 6 bases, and 8 bases stayed unmatched. The DNA for the CDR3 is TGTGCCAGCAGCCCCCCTAGCGGGAGCCCCGATACGCAGTATTTT. This gives the protein CASSPPSGSPDTQYF.

The chain is built from TRBV14 and TRBJ1-1, with D uncertain. V lost 7 bases, J lost 5 bases, and 17 bases lay in between. Germline loops: CDR1 SGHDN, CDR2 FVKESK. The CDR3 contains 14 residues. The CDR3 DNA follows: TGTGCCAGCATCCCCTCTGCGGTTTGGACTGAAGCTTTCTTT. This sequence encodes CASIPSAVWTEAFF.

J is TRBJ2-6 and V is TRBV5-1; TRBD1 matches 11 bases. Looked up from germline, CDR1 is SGHRS and CDR2 is YFSETQ. V shed 4 bases, J shed 5 bases, and the junction held 2 bases outside the gene matches. This CDR3 comprises 15 residues. The chain's CDR3 is CASSGQGARANVLTF. The DNA of the CDR3 is TGCGCCAGCAGCGGACAGGGGGCGCGGGCCAACGTCCTGACTTTC.

The DNA of the CDR3 is TGTGCCAGCTCACCATTCGGGGAGAGTGGCATTCAGTACTTC. Translated: CASSPFGESGIQYF. The chain uses TRBV18 and TRBJ2-4, with D maybe TRBD2 (5 bases). Trimming removed 2 bases at V and 9 bases at J, with 14 bases between. This CDR3 spans 14 amino acids. Germline CDR1 reads KGHSH; CDR2 reads LQKENI.

V and J are TRBV27 and TRBJ1-3, with D hard to call. Trimming removed 8 bases from V and 4 bases from J, with 12 bases in between. The CDR3 is 13 amino acids. Per the germline V gene, CDR1 is MNHEY and CDR2 is SMNVEV (reference sequence). In DNA form, the CDR3 reads TGTGCCAGCTCAACCACGGGAGGAAACACCATATATTTT. Translated: CASSTTGGNTIYF.

The chain employs TRBV29-1 and TRBJ2-1, with 14 bases aligning to TRBD2. V lost 6 bases to trimming and J lost 8 bases; unmatched junction nucleotides: 6. CDR3 length: 14 residues. Per the germline V gene, CDR1 is SQVTM and CDR2 is ANQGSEA. CDR3 sequence: CSVVGLAGGDEQFF. The CDR3 DNA is TGCAGCGTCGTCGGACTAGCGGGAGGTGATGAGCAGTTCTTC.

The CDR3 spells CASSVGRTYEQYF. In nucleotides, the CDR3 is TGTGCCAGCAGTGTGGGCAGGACCTACGAGCAGTACTTC. This chain joins TRBV2 and TRBJ2-7; no firm D call. V was clipped by 4 bases and J by 2 bases, with 9 bases between them. The CDR3 loop spans 13 amino acids. Germline lookup yields CDR1 SNHLY and CDR2 FYNNEI.

The table lists this clone with a count of one. J is TRBJ2-3 and V is TRBV20-1; TRBD1 is a possible D gene (5 bases). Per germline, CDR1 DFQATT and CDR2 SNEGSKA (reference sequence). This CDR3 has 11 amino acids. V was trimmed by 6 bases and J by 8 bases, leaving 12 bases between them. The CDR3 reads CSASQDITQYF. CDR3 coding DNA: TGCAGTGCATCCCAGGACATTACGCAGTATTTT.

The chain combines TRBV5-1 with TRBJ2-3; 15 positions agree with TRBD2. This CDR3 is 20 amino acids long. The ends lost 5 bases at V and 5 bases at J; junction bases unmatched: 18. The germline gives CDR1 SGHRS, CDR2 YFSETQ. CDR3 loop: CASSSLPAPGLAGGGDTQYF. CDR3 coding DNA: TGCGCCAGCAGTAGTCTCCCTGCCCCGGGACTAGCGGGAGGAGGAGATACGCAGTATTTT.

This clone was counted once. The chain carries TRBV19 and TRBJ2-5; 7 positions agree with TRBD1. CDR1 LNHDA and CDR2 SQIVND come from the germline V gene (reference sequence). V shed 7 bases and J 3 bases; nucleotides not matched to a gene: 11. There are 15 residues in the CDR3. CDR3 amino acids: CASNTGQAYEETQYF. CDR3 coding DNA: TGTGCCAGTAATACAGGACAGGCCTACGAAGAGACCCAGTACTTC. Full variable domain (rest looked up from reference TRBV19 and TRBJ2-5): DGGITQSPKYLFRKEGQNVTLSCEQNLNHDAMYWYRQDPGQGLRLIYYSQIVNDFQKGDIAEGYSVSREKKESFPLTVTSAQKNPTAFYLCASNTGQAYEETQYFGPGTRLLVL.

The chain combines TRBV10-1 with TRBJ1-1; D is uncertain. V shed 11 bases and J shed 10 bases, with 17 bases lying between them. The CDR3 length is 11 residues. Germline CDR1 WNHNN, CDR2 SYGVQD (reference sequence). CDR3 in DNA: TGCGCCTTCGAGCTCCCAAGCGGAGCTTTCTTT. It is translated as CAFELPSGAFF.

This sequence joins TRBV5-4 and TRBJ2-2; maybe TRBD2 (6 bases). V dropped 2 bases and J dropped 5 bases, with 10 bases sitting between them. This CDR3 spans 14 amino acids. Looked up from germline, CDR1 is SGHNT and CDR2 is YYREEE (reference sequence). In DNA, the CDR3 is TGTGCCAGCAGCTTTTTAGGAGGGACCGGGGAGCTGTTTTTT. It yields the protein CASSFLGGTGELFF.

The V gene is TRBV5-4, the J gene TRBJ2-1; 8 bases are shared with TRBD2. Germline CDR1 SGHNT, CDR2 YYREEE (reference sequence). V lost 4 bases to trimming and J lost 4 bases; unmatched junction nucleotides: 7. CDR3 length: 15 amino acids. CDR3 loop: CASSRAGEVYNEQFF. The CDR3, as DNA: TGTGCCAGCAGCCGAGCGGGAGAAGTGTACAATGAGCAGTTCTTC.

The chain has TRBV19 and TRBJ1-1, with no clear D. Germline V lookup: CDR1 LNHDA, CDR2 SQIVND (reference sequence). Trimming cost V 0 bases and J 5 bases, with 4 bases left between them. The CDR3 has 12 residues. The CDR3 here is CASSIDLTEAFF. In DNA, the CDR3 is TGTGCCAGTAGTATAGATCTGACTGAAGCTTTCTTT.

This sequence joins TRBV7-9 and TRBJ2-4, with TRBD2 matching 7 bases. The CDR3 has 14 residues. The junction had 4 bases not matched to a gene; V was cut back by 6 bases and J by 2 bases. The germline gives CDR1 SEHNR, CDR2 FQNEAQ (reference sequence). The CDR3 nucleotides are TGTGCCAGCAGTTCCGGGGGGTCCAAAAACATTCAGTACTTC. Translating gives CASSSGGSKNIQYF.

The V and J genes are TRBV4-2 and TRBJ2-5; 7 bases match TRBD2. With 6 bases clipped from V and 4 bases from J, the junction kept 17 bases outside the gene matches. Germline CDR1 reads LGHNA; CDR2 reads YNFKEQ. This CDR3 has 17 amino acids. As DNA, the CDR3 is TGTGCCAGCAGACCGGGTGCCCGACCCGTAGCGGGAGAGACCCAGTACTTC. Its protein product is CASRPGARPVAGETQYF.

CDR3 DNA sequence: TGTGCCAGCAGCTCCCGGGGAGACACCTACAATGAGCAGTTCTTC. This translates into CASSSRGDTYNEQFF. The chain links TRBV11-2 to TRBJ2-1; possibly TRBD2 for D (5 bases). Germline V gene lookup returns CDR1 SGHAT and CDR2 FQNNGV. CDR3 length equals 15 residues. Trimming shortened V by 4 bases and J by 2 bases, and 12 bases separated the two germline ends.

This chain uses TRBV6-1 with TRBJ2-2; 8 bases match TRBD1. The ends lost 11 bases at V and 7 bases at J; junction bases unmatched: 9. The CDR3 totals 13 residues. Germline lookup yields CDR1 MNHNS and CDR2 SASEGT. DNA for the CDR3: TGTGCCCCCAGGGGGCCCCAGGGCGGGGAGCTGTTTTTT. It encodes CAPRGPQGGELFF.

This clone was counted only a few times. The CDR3 bases are TGTGCCAGCAGTGAGTTAGGGGCAGGTAGCAATCAGCCCCAGCATTTT. This gives the protein CASSELGAGSNQPQHF. This sequence joins TRBV2 and TRBJ1-5; D perhaps matches TRBD1 (5 bases). V was pared by 3 bases and J by 0 bases, with 12 bases between. The V gene's germline CDR1 is SNHLY and CDR2 FYNNEI. The CDR3 loop spans 16 amino acids. The whole variable domain, remainder taken from reference TRBV2 and TRBJ1-5, is EPEVTQTPSHQVTQMGQEVILRCVPISNHLYFYWYRQILGQKVEFLVSFYNNEISEKSEIFDDQFSVERPDGSNFTLKIRSTKLEDSAMYFCASSELGAGSNQPQHFGDGTRLSIL.

CDR3 amino acids: CASSNLQGDQETQYF. DNA of the CDR3: TGTGCCAGCTCAAACTTACAGGGGGACCAAGAGACCCAGTACTTC. The gene calls are TRBV18 and TRBJ2-5; 8 bases are a match to TRBD1. Losses at the gene ends were 5 bases for V and 0 bases for J; bases not matched to a gene: 5. This CDR3 comprises 15 residues. CDR1 is KGHSH and CDR2 is LQKENI in the germline V gene.